These T cell receptor beta chains were read from a single sample in a study of blood T cells in healthy people across ages. TCRdb ran MiXCR on the 5' RACE reads and lists one entry per CDR3 protein. The sample records about 1,800,000 distinct CDR3 sequences, 28% being singletons. What was sequenced was blood. These TCRs come from a woman in her twenties or thirties in good health. Each CDR3 is given with its conserved first and last residue. D genes are given only for firm matches. Size values are once, few and many counts, or a class for expanded clones, and some rows have none.

J,V,D,length,size,DNA,CDR3
TRBJ2-3,TRBV20-1,-,14,-,TGCAGTCGTCCCGCCGGGCCAAGCACAGATACGCAGTATTTT,CSRPAGPSTDTQYF
TRBJ2-7,TRBV28,-,16,few,TGTGCCAGCAGCCTAATCAGGCGGCGAGGGGGCTACGAGCAGTACTTC,CASSLIRRRGGYEQYF
TRBJ2-5,TRBV28,TRBD1,15,many,TGTGCCAGCAGCACTGGGACAGGGGGCTTGGAGACCCAGTACTTC,CASSTGTGGLETQYF
TRBJ2-7,TRBV12-3/TRBV12-4,-,15,-,TGTGCCAGCAGTTTTTCGACAGCGAACTCCTACGAGCAGTACTTC,CASSFSTANSYEQYF
TRBJ2-5,TRBV10-3,-,13,many,TGTGCCATCAAAAAGGGTGCAGCAGAGACCCAGTACTTC,CAIKKGAAETQYF
TRBJ2-4,TRBV5-1,-,14,few,TGCGCCAGCAGCTTGGCCGGGCAGGGTGTCATTCAGTACTTC,CASSLAGQGVIQYF
TRBJ2-7,TRBV7-2,-,15,many,TGTGCCAGCAGCCGGGGGCGCCACGATACCTACGAGCAGTACTTC,CASSRGRHDTYEQYF
TRBJ2-1,TRBV7-8,-,14,many,TGTGCCAGCAGCTTTGGGCTAGCGAGCAATGAGCAGTTCTTC,CASSFGLASNEQFF
TRBJ2-1,TRBV20-1,-,17,-,TGCAGTGCTAGAGATCGGACGGGTGGGAGCTCCTACAATGAGCAGTTCTTC,CSARDRTGGSSYNEQFF
TRBJ1-6,TRBV9,TRBD1,16,few,TGTGCCAGCAGCCTGCGGACAGGGCCGGATAATTCACCCCTCCACTTT,CASSLRTGPDNSPLHF
TRBJ2-5,TRBV4-1,-,17,many,TGCGCCAGCAGCCCGGGGTCATCGGGCGACCGCAGGGAGACCCAGTACTTC,CASSPGSSGDRRETQYF
TRBJ2-1,TRBV19,-,14,few,TGTGCCAGTATGAAGCGCCTCTCCTACAATGAGCAGTTCTTC,CASMKRLSYNEQFF
TRBJ1-4,TRBV27,TRBD1,15,-,TGTGCCAGCAGTCGGGACAGACTAATTAATGAAAAACTGTTTTTT,CASSRDRLINEKLFF
TRBJ1-1,TRBV2,TRBD1,13,few,TGTGCCAGCAAGACCAGGGGGGACACTGAAGCTTTCTTT,CASKTRGDTEAFF
TRBJ2-4,TRBV5-1,TRBD1,15,many,TGCGCCAGCAGCTTGCCCGGACAGGGGGCGAACATTCAGTACTTC,CASSLPGQGANIQYF
TRBJ1-5,TRBV5-1,-,14,-,TGCGCCAGCAGCTTAACCCAGGCCGGGCAGCCCCAGCATTTT,CASSLTQAGQPQHF
TRBJ2-7,TRBV10-2,-,13,many,TGCGCCAGCAGTGAGTCGGTCTCCTACGAGCAGTACTTC,CASSESVSYEQYF
TRBJ2-5,TRBV27,-,15,many,TGTGCCAGCAGCCTCCGGGACCCTCGGGAGGAGACCCAGTACTTC,CASSLRDPREETQYF
TRBJ2-5,TRBV6-2/TRBV6-3,-,13,-,TGTGCCAGCAGTTCACAGAGTAAAGAGACCCAGTACTTC,CASSSQSKETQYF
TRBJ2-6,TRBV3-1,-,16,many,TGTGCCAGCAGCCCGTCGACAGGCTCTGGGGCCAACGTCCTGACTTTC,CASSPSTGSGANVLTF
TRBJ2-5,TRBV18,TRBD1,14,-,TGTGCCAGCGCGGAGACAGGGGCCCAAGAGACCCAGTACTTC,CASAETGAQETQYF
TRBJ2-5,TRBV20-1,-,13,-,TGCAGTGCCCCCTGGGGGGCCGGGGAGACCCAGTACTTC,CSAPWGAGETQYF
TRBJ2-5,TRBV5-1,-,16,-,TGCGCCAGCAGCTTGCCCCTGGGGCAGCACCAAGAGACCCAGTACTTC,CASSLPLGQHQETQYF
TRBJ2-3,TRBV4-3,-,14,-,TGCGCCAGCAGCCAAGATGCAACTCCAGATACGCAGTATTTT,CASSQDATPDTQYF
TRBJ2-1,TRBV11-2,-,15,-,TGTGCCAGCAGCTTAGGCCGGGAGAACTACAATGAGCAGTTCTTC,CASSLGRENYNEQFF
TRBJ2-7,TRBV12-3/TRBV12-4,TRBD1,17,many,TGTGCCAGCAGTTTATTCATCGCGTGGGACAGTACCTACGAGCAGTACTTC,CASSLFIAWDSTYEQYF
TRBJ2-4,TRBV5-5,TRBD1,16,once,TGTGCCAGCAGCTTTAGGGGACAGGGGTCCTACAATGAGCAGTACTTC,CASSFRGQGSYNEQYF
TRBJ2-1,TRBV7-2,TRBD2,17,-,TGTGCCAGCAGCCGATGGACTAGCGGTTCCTCCTACAATGAGCAGTTCTTC,CASSRWTSGSSYNEQFF
TRBJ2-7,TRBV24-1,TRBD1,15,few,TGTGCCACCAGTGAAGCCGGGACAGGCTACAATGAGCAGTACTTC,CATSEAGTGYNEQYF
TRBJ2-5,TRBV15,TRBD2,17,few,TGTGCCACCAGCAGGGGCTGGGGGGGAGAGATGCAAGAGACCCAGTACTTC,CATSRGWGGEMQETQYF
TRBJ2-3,TRBV6-2/TRBV6-3,-,15,-,TGTGCCAGCAGTGACGGGAGTGGGGACACAGATACGCAGTATTTT,CASSDGSGDTDTQYF
TRBJ2-7,TRBV20-1,TRBD1,15,few,TGCAGTGCCGTAGATTCGGACAGGGGGAGCGATGAGCAGTACTTC,CSAVDSDRGSDEQYF
TRBJ1-2,TRBV6-2/TRBV6-3,-,17,-,TGTGCCAGCAGTTACTCCCCCGGACGGACGTCTTACTATGGCTACACCTTC,CASSYSPGRTSYYGYTF
TRBJ2-1,TRBV28,-,14,-,TGTGCCAGCAGGGAGGGGGCCCCCTACAATGAGCAGTTCTTC,CASREGAPYNEQFF
TRBJ2-3,TRBV20-1,TRBD2,15,once,TGCAGTGTAAGCGGGACGGCAGCGAGCACAGATACGCAGTATTTT,CSVSGTAASTDTQYF
TRBJ2-3,TRBV29-1,-,13,-,TGCAGCGTTGTTGGGGTTTACACAGATACGCAGTATTTT,CSVVGVYTDTQYF
TRBJ2-1,TRBV5-1,-,18,few,TGCGCCAGCAGCTCGCCCCTTCCCAGGGACAAGACCTACAATGAGCAGTTCTTC,CASSSPLPRDKTYNEQFF
TRBJ1-1,TRBV11-2,-,17,-,TGTGCCGGCAGCCCCGAGCGTAGTACTGGCCTCGGGACTGAAGCTTTCTTT,CAGSPERSTGLGTEAFF
TRBJ2-1,TRBV12-3/TRBV12-4,-,14,few,TGTGCCAGCACCTCTCGACAGGTACTTGATGAGCAGTTCTTC,CASTSRQVLDEQFF
TRBJ2-2,TRBV5-1,-,15,once,TGCGCCAGCACCTCGTGGGCAGGGATCACCGGGGAGCTGTTTTTT,CASTSWAGITGELFF
TRBJ2-7,TRBV5-1,TRBD2,17,few,TGCGCCAGCAGCTTGGGTGTAGCGGGGGATTCTTTCTACGAGCAGTACTTC,CASSLGVAGDSFYEQYF
TRBJ1-6,TRBV6-6,-,14,-,TGTGCCGGCAGCCTCGACCGGCAAAATTCACCCCTCCACTTT,CAGSLDRQNSPLHF
TRBJ2-7,TRBV20-1,TRBD1,18,many,TGCAGTGCTAGAGATGGTCGAGGCGGGACAGGGGGCCCCTACGAGCAGTACTTC,CSARDGRGGTGGPYEQYF
TRBJ2-5,TRBV5-1,TRBD1,12,few,TGCGCCAGCAGCCGTCCGGACAGGCTGGGGTACTTC,CASSRPDRLGYF
TRBJ1-5,TRBV5-1,-,12,-,TGCGCCAGCAGCCTCTCGGGGGGCCCCCAGCATTTT,CASSLSGGPQHF
TRBJ2-7,TRBV15,-,13,many,TGTGCCACCAGCAGACACAGGGAGTACGAGCAGTACTTC,CATSRHREYEQYF
TRBJ1-4,TRBV7-2,TRBD1,17,-,TGTGCCAGCATGAGAGGGGGCAGGGGGCTTTACGGTGAAAAACTGTTTTTT,CASMRGGRGLYGEKLFF
TRBJ1-1,TRBV29-1,-,11,-,TGCAGCGTTGGGGGCAGTGGGGAAGCTTTCTTT,CSVGGSGEAFF
TRBJ2-4,TRBV20-1,TRBD2,17,-,TGCAGTGCTGACCGACTTGCGGGGGGGCGAGGCAAAAACATTCAGTACTTC,CSADRLAGGRGKNIQYF
TRBJ2-5,TRBV4-3,TRBD2,16,-,TGCGCCAGCAGCCAAGGAGTCGTCGGGAGGGAAGAGACCCAGTACTTC,CASSQGVVGREETQYF
TRBJ2-2,TRBV27,TRBD1,15,-,TGTGCCAGCGGTTGGACAGGTCAAGTCACCGGGGAGCTGTTTTTT,CASGWTGQVTGELFF
TRBJ2-3,TRBV7-2,TRBD2,14,-,TGTGCCAACAGCTTCCAGCGGGAGATAGATACGCAGTATTTT,CANSFQREIDTQYF
TRBJ2-7,TRBV29-1,-,12,few,TGCAGCGTTGAAGACACAAGGTACGAGCAGTACTTC,CSVEDTRYEQYF
TRBJ2-1,TRBV6-1,TRBD1,14,-,TGTGCCAGCATAAAGGGACAGGGGAACAATGAGCAGTTCTTC,CASIKGQGNNEQFF
TRBJ2-7,TRBV7-2,TRBD2,17,-,TGTGCCAGCAGCCACGGGTGGGGGGGACTAGCGGGCTACGAGCAGTACTTC,CASSHGWGGLAGYEQYF